These 20 T cell receptor beta chains originate from one sample sequenced in a study of OX40 agonist ivuxolimab in advanced cancers. Measured with immunoSEQ multiplex PCR; TCRdb has only the in-frame clones, and not every one. The profile covers approximately 89,000 clones, with more than 70% appearing a single time and around 0.3% taken by the ten largest. Sequenced here: CD4+ or CD8+ T cells sorted from blood, sampled in a trial of the OX40 agonist ivuxolimab. The receptors stem from an adult with an advanced solid tumor such as melanoma, head and neck, liver or kidney cancer.

This chain connects TRBV7-2 to TRBJ2-5; the D gene is possibly TRBD2 (6 bases). The germline V gene has CDR1 SGHTA and CDR2 FQGNSA. V was pared by 5 bases and J by 2 bases, with 12 bases between. The CDR3 runs 14 residues. CDR3 nucleotide sequence: TGTGCCAGCAGCGCGACTCGGGGGCAAGAGACCCAGTACTTC. It is translated as CASSATRGQETQYF.

The chain joins TRBV7-2 to TRBJ2-5; D might be TRBD1 (6 bases). The V gene lost 3 bases and the J gene lost 7 bases, with 15 bases spanning the gap. The CDR3 contains 14 residues. Germline V lookup: CDR1 SGHTA, CDR2 FQGNSA. CDR3 amino acids: CASSFDQGFGTQYF. CDR3 coding DNA: TGTGCCAGCAGCTTCGACCAGGGGTTCGGGACCCAGTACTTC.

The chain combines TRBV6-5 with TRBJ2-1, with 11 bases identical to TRBD1. The CDR3 sequence is 16 residues long. V trimming: 0 bases; J trimming: 5 bases; junction bases outside the gene matches: 3. Germline V lookup: CDR1 MNHEY, CDR2 SVGAGI. DNA for the CDR3: TGTGCCAGCAGTTACTCAGGGACAGGGGGGAACAATGAGCAGTTCTTC. This translates into CASSYSGTGGNNEQFF.

J is TRBJ1-4 and V is TRBV4-3; TRBD1 matches 7 bases. The CDR3 is 15 residues long. CDR1 is LGHNA and CDR2 is YSLEER in the germline V gene. J lost 6 bases, V lost 1 base, and 5 bases had no gene match. The CDR3 here is CASSQGQGGDEKLFF. In DNA, the CDR3 is TGCGCCAGCAGCCAAGGACAGGGTGGGGATGAAAAACTGTTTTTT.

The J gene is TRBJ2-3, the V gene TRBV19, with 8 bases lining up with TRBD1. V lost 5 bases to trimming and J lost 6 bases; unmatched junction nucleotides: 4. CDR1 and CDR2 (germline): LNHDA, SQIVND (reference sequence). The CDR3 is 13 amino acids. The DNA of the CDR3 is TGTGCCAGTAGTCAGGGGGACAGGGATACGCAGTATTTT. Amino acids: CASSQGDRDTQYF.

This chain uses TRBV9 with TRBJ1-1; D is unresolved. Germline assignment: CDR1 SGDLS and CDR2 YYNGEE. The CDR3 extends over 11 amino acids. Trimming removed 0 bases at V and 10 bases at J, with 7 bases between. CDR3 sequence (DNA): TGTGCCAGCAGCGTAGGGGTATTAGCTTTCTTT. Its protein is CASSVGVLAFF. The full variable domain, with the rest looked up from reference TRBV9 and TRBJ1-1, is DSGVTQTPKHLITATGQRVTLRCSPRSGDLSVYWYQQSLDQGLQFLIQYYNGEERAKGNILERFSAQQFPDLHSELNLSSLELGDSALYFCASSVGVLAFFGQGTRLTVV.

The chain recombines TRBV5-1 with TRBJ2-1, with D maybe TRBD2 (5 bases). CDR1 and CDR2 from the germline V gene are SGHRS and YFSETQ. This CDR3 is 15 amino acids long. V dropped 3 bases and J dropped 8 bases, with 18 bases sitting between them. The CDR3 is CASSSGLDAGHEQFF. CDR3 sequence (DNA): TGCGCCAGCAGCTCCGGACTGGACGCCGGCCATGAGCAGTTCTTC.

About this clone itself: This CDR3 is also generated by other DNA sequences in the sample. The rearrangement links TRBV18 to TRBJ1-6; D not certain. Germline V gene sequence: CDR1 KGHSH, CDR2 LQKENI. This CDR3 contains 13 residues. With 2 bases removed from V and 6 bases from J, the gap between germline ends came to 5 bases. The CDR3 DNA reads as TGTGCCAGCTCACCAGGGAGTAATTCACCCCTCCACTTT. Residues: CASSPGSNSPLHF.

The chain joins TRBV10-2 to TRBJ2-3, with TRBD2 matching over 8 bases. This CDR3 is 11 amino acids long. The germline gives CDR1 WSHSY, CDR2 SAAADI. Trimming cost V 6 bases and J 9 bases; bases outside gene matches: 2. In DNA form, the CDR3 reads TGCGCCAGCAGGGGCGGGAGGACGCAGTATTTT. Translated, it gives CASRGGRTQYF.

The chain is built from TRBV27 and TRBJ1-2; D is possibly TRBD1 (6 bases). This CDR3 comprises 16 residues. V lost 3 bases and J 2 bases, leaving 16 bases between the germline ends. Germline assignment: CDR1 MNHEY and CDR2 SMNVEV (reference sequence). The DNA for the CDR3 is TGTGCCAGCAGTTTCCTCCAGACAGGCCCAAACTATGGCTACACCTTC. Residues: CASSFLQTGPNYGYTF.

The chain employs TRBV7-9 and TRBJ2-2, with 8 bases identical to TRBD1. CDR1 SEHNR and CDR2 FQNEAQ come from the germline V gene (reference sequence). The CDR3 contains 14 residues. With V trimmed by 11 bases and J by 7 bases, 12 bases remained unmatched. The CDR3 protein is CASRQGRSFGELFF. The DNA for the CDR3 is TGTGCCTCTAGACAGGGGAGATCGTTCGGGGAGCTGTTTTTT.

The chain couples TRBV11-2 to TRBJ2-7; TRBD2 matches 14 bases. After removal of 2 bases from V and 6 bases from J, the junction contained 3 bases not matched to a gene. The CDR3 is 15 amino acids. Germline CDR1 and CDR2: SGHAT and FQNNGV. CDR3 sequence: CASSLQGLAGAEQYF. The CDR3 DNA follows: TGTGCCAGCAGCTTACAGGGACTAGCGGGGGCCGAGCAGTACTTC.

This clone has just one count. V is TRBV10-2 and J is TRBJ2-3, with TRBD2 identical over 11 bases. V dropped 8 bases and J dropped 4; count of bases not matched to a gene: 8. Germline-derived CDR1 and CDR2 are WSHSY and SAAADI. The CDR3 is made up of 15 amino acids. In DNA form, the CDR3 reads TGCGCCAGCTCTAGCGGGGGGAGGGGTCCAGATACGCAGTATTTT. It codes for CASSSGGRGPDTQYF.

The rearrangement uses TRBV4-2 and TRBJ1-3; weak D call: TRBD1 (5 bases). Germline loops: CDR1 LGHNA, CDR2 YNFKEQ. Trimming left V 1 base short and J 3 bases short, with 16 bases between. This CDR3 contains 17 residues. The CDR3 DNA is TGTGCCAGCAGCCAAGGAGAGACGGGGCTTGGTGGAAACACCATATATTTT. Amino acids: CASSQGETGLGGNTIYF.

The chain links TRBV5-5 to TRBJ1-5; maybe TRBD1 (5 bases). This CDR3 contains 20 residues. Germline values: CDR1 SGHKS, CDR2 YYEKEE (reference sequence). V dropped 0 bases and J dropped 1 base, with 23 bases sitting between them. The CDR3: CASSLEGLGIGYASNQPQHF. Written as DNA, the CDR3 is TGTGCCAGCAGCTTGGAGGGGTTGGGGATCGGGTATGCAAGCAATCAGCCCCAGCATTTT. Looking up the rest from reference TRBV5-5 and TRBJ1-5 gives the full variable domain: DAGVTQSPTHLIKTRGQQVTLRCSPISGHKSVSWYQQVLGQGPQFIFQYYEKEERGRGNFPDRFSARQFPNYSSELNVNALLLGDSALYLCASSLEGLGIGYASNQPQHFGDGTRLSIL.

This clone showed up just once. The chain uses TRBV6-1 and TRBJ2-2, with D uncertain. Germline-derived CDR1 and CDR2 are MNHNS and SASEGT. The V and J ends lost 2 bases and 0 bases respectively, with 10 bases between them. The CDR3 length is 16 residues. This CDR3 reads CASSETWQPNTGELFF. The CDR3 DNA reads as TGTGCCAGCAGTGAAACCTGGCAGCCGAACACCGGGGAGCTGTTTTTT.

The chain uses TRBV11-1 and TRBJ2-5, with D possibly being TRBD1 or TRBD2 (5 bases each). The CDR3 is 13 residues long. Per the germline V gene, CDR1 is SGHAT and CDR2 is FQDESV (reference sequence). V dropped 5 bases and J dropped 8 bases, with 15 bases sitting between them. CDR3 sequence reads: CASSESRDRTQYF. As DNA, the CDR3 is TGTGCCAGCAGCGAGAGCCGGGACCGAACCCAGTACTTC.

This chain links TRBV11-3 with TRBJ1-2; D is uncertain. V lost 1 base, J lost 2 bases, and 5 bases lay in between. This CDR3 comprises 13 residues. Per germline, CDR1 SGHNT and CDR2 YENEEA. CDR3 nucleotides: TGTGCCAGCAGCTTAGCCCGGAACTATGGCTACACCTTC. It is translated as CASSLARNYGYTF.

This chain joins TRBV7-2 and TRBJ2-7; D may be TRBD1 (6 bases). There are 14 residues in the CDR3. CDR1 and CDR2 from the germline V gene are SGHTA and FQGNSA. Trimming cost V 5 bases and J 2 bases, with 13 bases left between them. The CDR3 is CASSNSQGPYEQYF. CDR3 DNA sequence: TGTGCCAGCAGCAACTCACAGGGTCCCTACGAGCAGTACTTC.

J is TRBJ1-1 and V is TRBV6-1, with D unclear. CDR1 is MNHNS, CDR2 SASEGT, per germline. This CDR3 contains 17 residues. V dropped 0 bases and J dropped 3 bases, with 17 bases sitting between them. CDR3 sequence (DNA): TGTGCCAGCAGTGAAGCGCTCCGGCAGTCTAGGGACACTGAAGCTTTCTTT. Amino acid sequence: CASSEALRQSRDTEAFF.